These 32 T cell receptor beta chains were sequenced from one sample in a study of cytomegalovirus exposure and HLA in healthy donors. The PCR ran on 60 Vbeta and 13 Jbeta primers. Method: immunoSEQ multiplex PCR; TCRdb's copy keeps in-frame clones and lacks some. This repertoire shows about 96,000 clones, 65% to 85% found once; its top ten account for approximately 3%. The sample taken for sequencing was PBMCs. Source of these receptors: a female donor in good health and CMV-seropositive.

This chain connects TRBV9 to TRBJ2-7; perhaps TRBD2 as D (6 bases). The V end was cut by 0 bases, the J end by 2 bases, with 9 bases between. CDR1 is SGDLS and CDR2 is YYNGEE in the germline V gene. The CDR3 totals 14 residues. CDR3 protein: CASSVAAGTYEQYF. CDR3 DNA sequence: TGTGCCAGCAGCGTAGCTGCGGGGACCTACGAGCAGTACTTC.

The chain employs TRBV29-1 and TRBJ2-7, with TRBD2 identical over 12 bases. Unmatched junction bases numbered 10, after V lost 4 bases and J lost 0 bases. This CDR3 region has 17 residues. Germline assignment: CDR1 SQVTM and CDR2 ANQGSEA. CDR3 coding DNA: TGCAGCGTTGGGGGGCTAGCGGGAGGGTCTCTCTCCTACGAGCAGTACTTC. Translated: CSVGGLAGGSLSYEQYF.

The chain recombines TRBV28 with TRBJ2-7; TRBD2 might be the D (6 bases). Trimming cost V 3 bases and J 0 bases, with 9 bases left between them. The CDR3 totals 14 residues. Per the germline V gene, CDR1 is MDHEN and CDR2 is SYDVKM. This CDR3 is CASSFAGSSYEQYF. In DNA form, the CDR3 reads TGTGCCAGCAGTTTCGCGGGGAGCTCCTACGAGCAGTACTTC.

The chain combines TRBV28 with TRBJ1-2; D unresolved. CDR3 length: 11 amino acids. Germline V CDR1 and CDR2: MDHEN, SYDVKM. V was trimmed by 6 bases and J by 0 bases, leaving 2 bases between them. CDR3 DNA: TGTGCCAGCAGCACTAACTATGGCTACACCTTC. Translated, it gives CASSTNYGYTF.

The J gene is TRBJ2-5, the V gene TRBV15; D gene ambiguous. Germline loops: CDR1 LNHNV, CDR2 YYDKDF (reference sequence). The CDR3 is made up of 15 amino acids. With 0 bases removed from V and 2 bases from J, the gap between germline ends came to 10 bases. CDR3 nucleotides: TGTGCCACCAGCAGAGATCAGACGGAGCAAGAGACCCAGTACTTC. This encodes CATSRDQTEQETQYF.

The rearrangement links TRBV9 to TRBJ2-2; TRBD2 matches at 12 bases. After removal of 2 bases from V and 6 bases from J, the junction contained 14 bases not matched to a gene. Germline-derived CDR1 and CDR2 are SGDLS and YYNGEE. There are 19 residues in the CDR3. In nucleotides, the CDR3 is TGTGCCAGCAGCGTCCCATCGAGACTAGCGGGAGATCAAGCCGGGGAGCTGTTTTTT. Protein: CASSVPSRLAGDQAGELFF.

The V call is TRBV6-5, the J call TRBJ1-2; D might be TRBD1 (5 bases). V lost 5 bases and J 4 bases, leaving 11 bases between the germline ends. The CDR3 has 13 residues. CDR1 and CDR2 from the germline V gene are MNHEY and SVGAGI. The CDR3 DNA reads TGTGCCAGCAGTAGGGGAGGGTCCTATGGCTACACCTTC. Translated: CASSRGGSYGYTF.

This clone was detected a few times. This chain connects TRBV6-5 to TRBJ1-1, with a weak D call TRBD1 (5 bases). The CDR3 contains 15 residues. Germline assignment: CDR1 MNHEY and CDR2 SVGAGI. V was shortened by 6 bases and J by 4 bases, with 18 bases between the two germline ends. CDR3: CASRSNRRGATEAFF. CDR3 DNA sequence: TGTGCCAGCAGATCCAACAGGAGGGGTGCCACTGAAGCTTTCTTT.

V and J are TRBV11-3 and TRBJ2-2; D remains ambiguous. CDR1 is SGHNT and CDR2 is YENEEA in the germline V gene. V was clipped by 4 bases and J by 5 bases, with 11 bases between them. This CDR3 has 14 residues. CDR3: CASSSSLSTGELFF. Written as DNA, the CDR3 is TGTGCCAGCAGCTCCTCGTTGAGTACCGGGGAGCTGTTTTTT. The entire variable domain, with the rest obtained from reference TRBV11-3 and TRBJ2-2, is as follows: EAGVVQSPRYKIIEKKQPVAFWCNPISGHNTLYWYLQNLGQGPELLIRYENEEAVDDSQLPKDRFSAERLKGVDSTLKIQPAELGDSAVYLCASSSSLSTGELFFGEGSRLTVL.

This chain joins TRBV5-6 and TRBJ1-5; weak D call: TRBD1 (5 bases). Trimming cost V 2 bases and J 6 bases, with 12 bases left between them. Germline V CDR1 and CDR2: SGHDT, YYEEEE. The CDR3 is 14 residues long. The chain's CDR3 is CASSFGREGQPQHF. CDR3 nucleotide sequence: TGTGCCAGCAGCTTTGGCAGGGAAGGTCAGCCCCAGCATTTT. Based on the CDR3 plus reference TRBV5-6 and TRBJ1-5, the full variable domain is DAGVTQSPTHLIKTRGQQVTLRCSPKSGHDTVSWYQQALGQGPQFIFQYYEEEERQRGNFPDRFSGHQFPNYSSELNVNALLLGDSALYLCASSFGREGQPQHFGDGTRLSIL.

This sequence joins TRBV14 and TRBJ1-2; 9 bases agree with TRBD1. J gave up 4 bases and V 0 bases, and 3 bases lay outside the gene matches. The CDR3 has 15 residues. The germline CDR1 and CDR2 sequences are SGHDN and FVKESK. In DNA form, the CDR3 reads TGTGCCAGCAGCCAAGATACAGGGGGCAGCTATGGCTACACCTTC. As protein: CASSQDTGGSYGYTF. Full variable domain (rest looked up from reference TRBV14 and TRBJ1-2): EAGVTQFPSHSVIEKGQTVTLRCDPISGHDNLYWYRRVMGKEIKFLLHFVKESKQDESGMPNNRFLAERTGGTYSTLKVQPAELEDSGVYFCASSQDTGGSYGYTFGSGTRLTVV.

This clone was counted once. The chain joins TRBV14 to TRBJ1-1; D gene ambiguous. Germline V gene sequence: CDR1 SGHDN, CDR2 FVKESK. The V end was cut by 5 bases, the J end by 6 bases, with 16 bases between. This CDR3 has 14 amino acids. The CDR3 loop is CASSYRAAGAEAFF. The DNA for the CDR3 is TGTGCCAGCAGCTACCGGGCCGCCGGGGCTGAAGCTTTCTTT.

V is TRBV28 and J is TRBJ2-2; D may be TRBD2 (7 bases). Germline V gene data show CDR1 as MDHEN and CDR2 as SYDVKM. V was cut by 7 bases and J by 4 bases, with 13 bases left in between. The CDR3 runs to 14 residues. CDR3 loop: CASKGGGITGELFF. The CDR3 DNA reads TGTGCCAGCAAAGGGGGGGGGATCACCGGGGAGCTGTTTTTT.

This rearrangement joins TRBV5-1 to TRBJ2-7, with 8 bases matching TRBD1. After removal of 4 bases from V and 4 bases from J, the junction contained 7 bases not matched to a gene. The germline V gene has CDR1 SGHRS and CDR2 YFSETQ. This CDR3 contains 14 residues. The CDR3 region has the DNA TGCGCCAGCAGCCTGACAGGGGTGGGGTACGAGCAGTACTTC. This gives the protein CASSLTGVGYEQYF.

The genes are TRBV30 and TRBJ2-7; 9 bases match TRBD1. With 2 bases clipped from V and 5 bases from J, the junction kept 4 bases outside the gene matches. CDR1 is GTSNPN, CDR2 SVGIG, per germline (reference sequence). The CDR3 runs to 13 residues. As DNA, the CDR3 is TGTGCCTGGAGTTTGGACAGGGGTGACGAGCAGTACTTC. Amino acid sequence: CAWSLDRGDEQYF.

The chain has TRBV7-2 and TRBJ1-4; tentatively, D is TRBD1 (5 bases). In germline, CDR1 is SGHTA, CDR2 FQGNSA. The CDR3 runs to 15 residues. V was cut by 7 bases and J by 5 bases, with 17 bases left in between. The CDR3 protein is CASTSFLGGNEKLFF. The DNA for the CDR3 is TGTGCCAGCACCTCTTTTCTGGGGGGGAATGAAAAACTGTTTTTT. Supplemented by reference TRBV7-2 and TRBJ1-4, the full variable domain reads GAGVSQSPSNKVTEKGKDVELRCDPISGHTALYWYRQSLGQGLEFLIYFQGNSAPDKSGLPSDRFSAERTGGSVSTLTIQRTQQEDSAVYLCASTSFLGGNEKLFFGSGTQLSVL.

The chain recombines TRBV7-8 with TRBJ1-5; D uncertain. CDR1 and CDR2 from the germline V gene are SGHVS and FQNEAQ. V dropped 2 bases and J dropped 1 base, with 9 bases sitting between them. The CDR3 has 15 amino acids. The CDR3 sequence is CASSLKTESNQPQHF. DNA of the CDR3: TGTGCCAGCAGCTTAAAAACAGAGAGCAATCAGCCCCAGCATTTT.

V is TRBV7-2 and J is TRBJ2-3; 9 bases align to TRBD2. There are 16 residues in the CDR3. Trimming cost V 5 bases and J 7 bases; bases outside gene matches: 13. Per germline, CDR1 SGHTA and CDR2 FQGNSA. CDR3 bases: TGTGCCAGCAGCCCCCATTTGCGGGGGGGCCCGAATACGCAGTATTTT. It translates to CASSPHLRGGPNTQYF.

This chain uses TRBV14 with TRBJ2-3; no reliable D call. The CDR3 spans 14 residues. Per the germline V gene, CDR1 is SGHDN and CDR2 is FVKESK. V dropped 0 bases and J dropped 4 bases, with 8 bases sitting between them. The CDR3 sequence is CASSQDQFPDTQYF. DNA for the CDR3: TGTGCCAGCAGCCAAGACCAGTTCCCAGATACGCAGTATTTT. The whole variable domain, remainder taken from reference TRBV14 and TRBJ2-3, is EAGVTQFPSHSVIEKGQTVTLRCDPISGHDNLYWYRRVMGKEIKFLLHFVKESKQDESGMPNNRFLAERTGGTYSTLKVQPAELEDSGVYFCASSQDQFPDTQYFGPGTRLTVL.

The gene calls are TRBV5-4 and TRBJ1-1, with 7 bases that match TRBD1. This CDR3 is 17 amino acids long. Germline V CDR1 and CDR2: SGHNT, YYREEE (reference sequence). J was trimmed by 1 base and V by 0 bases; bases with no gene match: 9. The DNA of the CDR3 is TGTGCCAGCAGCTTGGGAGGGGGCCATCTAACGAACACTGAAGCTTTCTTT. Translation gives CASSLGGGHLTNTEAFF. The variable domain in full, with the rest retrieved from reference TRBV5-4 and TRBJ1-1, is ETGVTQSPTHLIKTRGQQVTLRCSSQSGHNTVSWYQQALGQGPQFIFQYYREEENGRGNFPPRFSGLQFPNYSSELNVNALELDDSALYLCASSLGGGHLTNTEAFFGQGTRLTVV.

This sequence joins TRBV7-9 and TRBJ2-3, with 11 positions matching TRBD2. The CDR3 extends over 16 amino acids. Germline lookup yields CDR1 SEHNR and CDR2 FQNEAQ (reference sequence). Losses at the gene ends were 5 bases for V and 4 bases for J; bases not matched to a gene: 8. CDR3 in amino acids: CASSHTGTSGADTQYF. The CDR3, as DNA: TGTGCCAGCAGCCATACCGGGACTAGCGGAGCAGATACGCAGTATTTT.

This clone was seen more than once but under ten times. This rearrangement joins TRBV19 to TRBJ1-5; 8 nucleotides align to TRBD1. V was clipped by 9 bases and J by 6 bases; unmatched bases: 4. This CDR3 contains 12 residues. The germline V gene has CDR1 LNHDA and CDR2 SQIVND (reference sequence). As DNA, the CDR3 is TGTGCCAGCGACAGGGGTGTTCAGCCCCAGCATTTT. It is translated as CASDRGVQPQHF.

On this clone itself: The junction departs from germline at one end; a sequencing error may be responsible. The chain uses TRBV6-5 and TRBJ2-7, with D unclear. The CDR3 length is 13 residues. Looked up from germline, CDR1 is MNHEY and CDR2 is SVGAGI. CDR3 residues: CASSRLARREQCF. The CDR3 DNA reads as TGTGCCAGCAGTCGACTCGCTAGGAGAGAGCAGTGCTTC.

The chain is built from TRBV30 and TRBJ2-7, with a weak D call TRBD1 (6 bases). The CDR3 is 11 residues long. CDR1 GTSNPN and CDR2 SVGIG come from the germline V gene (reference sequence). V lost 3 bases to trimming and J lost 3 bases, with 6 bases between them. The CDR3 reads CAWRQGYEQYF. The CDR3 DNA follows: TGTGCCTGGAGACAGGGCTACGAGCAGTACTTC.

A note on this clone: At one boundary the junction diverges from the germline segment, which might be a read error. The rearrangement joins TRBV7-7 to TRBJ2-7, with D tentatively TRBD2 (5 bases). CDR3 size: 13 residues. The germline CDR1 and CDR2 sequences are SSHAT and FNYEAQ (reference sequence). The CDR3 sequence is CASSLALSYEQYF. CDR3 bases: TGTGCTAGCAGCTTAGCGCTGAGCTACGAGCAGTACTTC.

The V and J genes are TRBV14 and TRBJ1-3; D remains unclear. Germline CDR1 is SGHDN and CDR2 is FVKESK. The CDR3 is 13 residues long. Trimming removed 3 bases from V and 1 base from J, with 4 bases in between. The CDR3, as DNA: TGTGCCAGCAGCCATCTATCTGGAAACACCATATATTTT. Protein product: CASSHLSGNTIYF. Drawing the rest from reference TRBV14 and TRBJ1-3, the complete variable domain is EAGVTQFPSHSVIEKGQTVTLRCDPISGHDNLYWYRRVMGKEIKFLLHFVKESKQDESGMPNNRFLAERTGGTYSTLKVQPAELEDSGVYFCASSHLSGNTIYFGEGSWLTVV.

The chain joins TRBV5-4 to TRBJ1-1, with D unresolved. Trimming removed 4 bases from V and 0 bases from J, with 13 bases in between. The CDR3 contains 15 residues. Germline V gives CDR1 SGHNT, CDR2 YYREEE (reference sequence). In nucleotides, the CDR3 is TGTGCCAGCAGCCCTCAGGTGACACTGAACACTGAAGCTTTCTTT. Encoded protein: CASSPQVTLNTEAFF.

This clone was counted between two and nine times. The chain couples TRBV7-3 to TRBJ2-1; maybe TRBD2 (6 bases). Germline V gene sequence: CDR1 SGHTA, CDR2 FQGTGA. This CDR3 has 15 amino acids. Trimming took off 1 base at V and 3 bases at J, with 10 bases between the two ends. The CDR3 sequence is CASSLRRGNYNEQFF. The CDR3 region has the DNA TGTGCCAGCAGCTTAAGGCGCGGGAACTACAATGAGCAGTTCTTC.

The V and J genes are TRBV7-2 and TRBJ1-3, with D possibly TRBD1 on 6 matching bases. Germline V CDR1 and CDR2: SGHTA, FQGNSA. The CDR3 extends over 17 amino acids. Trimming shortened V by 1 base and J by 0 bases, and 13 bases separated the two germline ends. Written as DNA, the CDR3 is TGTGCCAGCAGCTTAGGCCTGACAGGCCTCTCTGGAAACACCATATATTTT. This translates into CASSLGLTGLSGNTIYF.

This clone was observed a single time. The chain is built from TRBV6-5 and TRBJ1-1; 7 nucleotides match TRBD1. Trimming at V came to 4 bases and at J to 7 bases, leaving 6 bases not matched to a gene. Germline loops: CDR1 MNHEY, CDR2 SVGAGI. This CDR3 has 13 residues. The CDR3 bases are TGTGCCAGCAGTTTGGGACAGAGATTTGAAGCTTTCTTT. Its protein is CASSLGQRFEAFF.

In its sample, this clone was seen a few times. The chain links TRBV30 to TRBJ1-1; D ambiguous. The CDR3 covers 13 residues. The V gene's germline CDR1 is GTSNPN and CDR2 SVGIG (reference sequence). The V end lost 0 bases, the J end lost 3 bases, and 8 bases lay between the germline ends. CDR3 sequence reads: CAWSVLFDTEAFF. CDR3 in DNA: TGTGCCTGGAGTGTACTGTTTGACACTGAAGCTTTCTTT.

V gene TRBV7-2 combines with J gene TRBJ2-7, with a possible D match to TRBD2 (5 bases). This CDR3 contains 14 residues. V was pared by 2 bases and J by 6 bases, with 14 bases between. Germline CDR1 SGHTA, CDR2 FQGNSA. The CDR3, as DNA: TGTGCCAGCAGCTTAACTCCTACTAGTTCCGAGCAGTACTTC. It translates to CASSLTPTSSEQYF.